The following is a T cell receptor beta chain sequence with its context. TCRdb's table, derived via immunoSEQ multiplex PCR, lists solely in-frame clones and lacks some. The table has tens of thousands of clones, approximately 86% seen once. The sample belongs to a study of OX40 agonist ivuxolimab in advanced cancers. V shed 2 bases and J 3 bases; nucleotides not matched to a gene: 8. This CDR3 comprises 16 residues. The germline gives CDR1 SGHTA, CDR2 FQGNSA. The chain joins TRBV7-2 to TRBJ2-3, with 7 bases lining up with TRBD2. This clonotype originated in an adult with an advanced solid tumor such as melanoma, head and neck, liver or kidney cancer. Sequencing used CD4+ or CD8+ T cells sorted from blood, obtained in a trial of the OX40 agonist ivuxolimab. CDR3: CASSLSTGAGTDTQYF. For the CDR3, the DNA is TGTGCCAGCAGCTTATCGACGGGAGCGGGGACAGATACGCAGTATTTT. The full variable domain, in which reference TRBV7-2 and TRBJ2-3 provide the parts outside the CDR3, is GAGVSQSPSNKVTEKGKDVELRCDPISGHTALYWYRQSLGQGLEFLIYFQGNSAPDKSGLPSDRFSAERTGGSVSTLTIQRTQQEDSAVYLCASSLSTGAGTDTQYFGPGTRLTVL.